One and the same sample provided the 4 T cell receptor beta chains below, sequenced in a study of T-cell memory formation after mild COVID-19. Each CDR3 protein is one row after TCRdb ran MiXCR on the 5' RACE reads. The top ten clones hold 20% to 25% of a sample with 350,000 to 450,000 distinct CDR3 sequences, under 15% of them seen once. The sample comprised PBMCs or a T cell subset sorted from them (not recorded which). Every receptor here comes from a man between 18 and 29 years old who had mild COVID-19 (a few samples of this study predate the infection). Cell type and time point are not known.

V is TRBV6-2 or TRBV6-3 and J is TRBJ1-1; D is perhaps TRBD1 (6 bases). Germline lookup yields CDR1 MNHEY and CDR2 SVGEGT. CDR3 length: 13 residues. Trimming took off 5 bases at V and 6 bases at J, with 13 bases between the two ends. Here the CDR3 DNA reads TGTGCCAGCAGTCCAACAGGGTCACCTGAAGCTTTCTTT. Protein: CASSPTGSPEAFF.

This clonotype was seen a few times. This chain uses TRBV20-1 with TRBJ1-4; D might be TRBD1 (5 bases). Germline values: CDR1 DFQATT, CDR2 SNEGSKA (reference sequence). The CDR3 sequence is 14 residues long. The V and J ends lost 5 bases and 4 bases respectively, with 14 bases between them. Here the CDR3 DNA reads TGCAGTGCTCTTCGACAGCCTGATAATGAAAAACTGTTTTTT. It specifies CSALRQPDNEKLFF.

This clonotype was detected ten times or more. This chain links TRBV5-1 with TRBJ1-6; D unresolved. The length of the CDR3 is 14 residues. The V gene's germline CDR1 is SGHRS and CDR2 YFSETQ. V lost 0 bases to trimming and J lost 7 bases, with 8 bases between them. The CDR3, as DNA: TGCGCCAGCAGCTTGGAGGGTTTGAATTCACCCCTCCACTTT. It is translated as CASSLEGLNSPLHF. Combining the CDR3 with reference TRBV5-1 and TRBJ1-6 gives the whole variable domain KAGVTQTPRYLIKTRGQQVTLSCSPISGHRSVSWYQQTPGQGLQFLFEYFSETQRNKGNFPGRFSGRQFSNSRSEMNVSTLELGDSALYLCASSLEGLNSPLHFGNGTRLTVT.

This clonotype was seen a handful of times. V is TRBV7-2 and J is TRBJ2-7, with 8 positions matching TRBD2. CDR3 size: 15 residues. Unmatched junction bases numbered 4, after V lost 1 base and J lost 2 bases. Germline CDR1 is SGHTA and CDR2 is FQGNSA. The CDR3 DNA is TGTGCCAGCAGCTTAGTAGCGGGGTCCGCCTACGAGCAGTACGTC. It translates to CASSLVAGSAYEQYV.